The entry that follows covers one T cell receptor beta chain sequence. Its antigen is not known. TCRdb re-analysed the reads in MiXCR, keeping a single row per CDR3 protein. Of 510,000 or so distinct CDR3 sequences in the sample, about a quarter were seen once. The sample originates from a study of T cell repertoires in cytomegalovirus infection. The wider study: Matching HLA type, along with CMV infection, was indicated by public TCR beta signatures. Study-level points and caveats: CMV carriers having the relevant HLA were flagged by cumulative public TCR beta family frequency.

The CDR3 has 14 residues. Germline V gene lookup returns CDR1 LNHNV and CDR2 YYDKDF (reference sequence). V was shortened by 4 bases and J by 8 bases, with 15 bases between the two germline ends. This TCR was sampled from a human donor in good health (CMV status not recorded). Some clones in this sample may be carry-over from other donors' samples. Source material: PBMCs. This rearrangement joins TRBV15 to TRBJ1-5; D is possibly TRBD1 (6 bases). Here the CDR3 DNA reads TGTGCCACCAGCAATAGGGGGGATCGAGAGCCCCAGCATTTT. Translated, it gives CATSNRGDREPQHF.